Presented here are 28 T cell receptor beta chains from one specimen sequenced in a study of cytomegalovirus exposure and HLA in healthy donors. PCR amplification relied on 60 Vbeta primers (plus 13 Jbeta primers). Produced via immunoSEQ multiplex PCR; TCRdb's table is partial and in-frame only. The sample lists around 180,000 clones; over 65% were seen once. Sequencing was performed on PBMCs. The origin of the receptors is a man in his sixties in good health and CMV-seronegative.

The chain carries TRBV14 and TRBJ1-6, with D perhaps TRBD1 (6 bases). Trimming took 4 bases from V and 7 from J, leaving 20 bases between them. Germline V gene data show CDR1 as SGHDN and CDR2 as FVKESK. The CDR3 spans 17 residues. CDR3 protein: CASSLETAGAPNSPLHF. CDR3 coding DNA: TGTGCCAGCAGCCTCGAAACCGCAGGGGCCCCGAATTCACCCCTCCACTTT.

This clone has only a few counts. The chain has TRBV29-1 and TRBJ2-3, with D tentatively TRBD2 (6 bases). Germline assignment: CDR1 SQVTM and CDR2 ANQGSEA. The CDR3 is made up of 14 amino acids. For the CDR3, the DNA is TGCAGTGCCCGTGACGGGACTTCCACAGATACGCAGTATTTT. Its protein product is CSARDGTSTDTQYF.

The chain uses TRBV2 and TRBJ2-3, with 12 bases fitting TRBD2. CDR1 and CDR2 (germline): SNHLY, FYNNEI. The CDR3 has 16 residues. The trim removed 3 bases at V and 7 bases at J, leaving 8 bases unmatched. The CDR3 sequence is CASSEQTSGSSYTQYF. For the CDR3, the DNA is TGTGCCAGCAGTGAGCAGACTAGCGGGAGTTCCTATACGCAGTATTTT.

This chain uses TRBV9 with TRBJ1-4; D is possibly TRBD1 (5 bases). V shed 3 bases and J shed 8 bases, with 11 bases lying between them. The CDR3 is 13 residues long. CDR1 SGDLS and CDR2 YYNGEE come from the germline V gene. The CDR3 nucleotides read TGTGCCAGCAGCGCGACGGGGGGAGAAAAACTGTTTTTT. Translated: CASSATGGEKLFF.

The J gene is TRBJ2-1, the V gene TRBV19; TRBD2 matches at 8 bases. Trimming removed 1 base from V and 4 bases from J; junction bases left unmatched: 3. Germline V gives CDR1 LNHDA, CDR2 SQIVND (reference sequence). This CDR3 spans 15 amino acids. CDR3 amino acids: CASSIAGGRYNEQFF. The CDR3 DNA sequence: TGTGCCAGTAGTATAGCGGGGGGGAGATACAATGAGCAGTTCTTC.

The chain is built from TRBV5-6 and TRBJ2-2; D possibly corresponds to TRBD1 (5 bases). The CDR3 is 16 residues long. V was trimmed by 1 base and J by 4 bases, leaving 14 bases between them. CDR1 and CDR2 (germline): SGHDT, YYEEEE. This CDR3 reads CASSLRAGAVTGELFF. The CDR3 coding sequence is TGTGCCAGCAGCTTGCGGGCTGGGGCGGTCACCGGGGAGCTGTTTTTT. The variable domain in full, with the rest retrieved from reference TRBV5-6 and TRBJ2-2, is DAGVTQSPTHLIKTRGQQVTLRCSPKSGHDTVSWYQQALGQGPQFIFQYYEEEERQRGNFPDRFSGHQFPNYSSELNVNALLLGDSALYLCASSLRAGAVTGELFFGEGSRLTVL.

The J gene is TRBJ2-5, the V gene TRBV5-6, with 12 nucleotides matching TRBD1. This CDR3 contains 16 residues. V lost 3 bases and J lost 1; bases outside the gene matches: 4. CDR1 is SGHDT and CDR2 is YYEEEE in the germline V gene. The CDR3 reads CASSYGTGGFQETQYF. The CDR3 DNA reads as TGTGCCAGCAGCTACGGGACAGGGGGCTTCCAAGAGACCCAGTACTTC. Looking up the rest from reference TRBV5-6 and TRBJ2-5 gives the full variable domain: DAGVTQSPTHLIKTRGQQVTLRCSPKSGHDTVSWYQQALGQGPQFIFQYYEEEERQRGNFPDRFSGHQFPNYSSELNVNALLLGDSALYLCASSYGTGGFQETQYFGPGTRLLVL.

This clone was counted once. Since no conserved phenylalanine or tryptophan closes the CDR3, a read error is the likely cause. J is TRBJ2-7 and V is TRBV6-5, with D possibly matching TRBD2 (7 bases). The germline V and J ends were trimmed by 6 bases and 1 base, with 13 bases remaining between them. Germline V lookup: CDR1 MNHEY, CDR2 SVGAGI. The CDR3 totals 14 residues. CDR3 sequence reads: CASRLRGGSYEQYL. The CDR3 DNA reads TGTGCCAGCAGACTTAGGGGGGGATCCTACGAGCAGTACCTC.

The rearrangement uses TRBV5-1 and TRBJ1-1, with a weak D call TRBD1 (5 bases). Germline V gives CDR1 SGHRS, CDR2 YFSETQ. Trimming took off 3 bases at V and 2 bases at J, with 14 bases between the two ends. This CDR3 has 15 amino acids. The CDR3 reads CASSSAGPGNTEAFF. In DNA, the CDR3 is TGCGCCAGCAGCTCGGCGGGACCGGGAAACACTGAAGCTTTCTTT.

The chain has TRBV19 and TRBJ2-7, with TRBD2 identical over 10 bases. The V gene end was trimmed by 1 base and the J gene end by 1 base; junction bases not matched to a gene: 7. Looked up from germline, CDR1 is LNHDA and CDR2 is SQIVND (reference sequence). The CDR3 is 17 amino acids. This chain's CDR3 is CASSIGRLAGGSYEQYF. CDR3 nucleotide sequence: TGTGCCAGTAGTATAGGACGACTAGCGGGCGGTTCCTACGAGCAGTACTTC.

This clone was picked up one time. The chain recombines TRBV30 with TRBJ1-2, with D possibly matching TRBD1 (6 bases). Per the germline V gene, CDR1 is GTSNPN and CDR2 is SVGIG (reference sequence). The V gene lost 1 base and the J gene lost 5 bases, with 17 bases spanning the gap. This CDR3 spans 15 amino acids. CDR3 DNA sequence: TGTGCCTGGAGTGATGACAGCAGGGGATTTTATGGCTACACCTTC. Amino acid sequence: CAWSDDSRGFYGYTF.

In regard to this clone: Other DNA sequences in this specimen translate into the identical CDR3. The rearrangement links TRBV7-2 to TRBJ2-5; D is unresolved. Trimming removed 5 bases from V and 2 bases from J, with 3 bases in between. Per the germline V gene, CDR1 is SGHTA and CDR2 is FQGNSA. This CDR3 contains 11 residues. In DNA form, the CDR3 reads TGTGCCAGCAGCCTACAAGAGACCCAGTACTTC. Its protein product is CASSLQETQYF.

This clone was recorded a few times. This chain connects TRBV7-8 to TRBJ2-7; 12 bases match TRBD1. CDR3 length equals 16 residues. CDR1 and CDR2 from the germline V gene are SGHVS and FQNEAQ. V shed 1 base, J shed 5 bases, and the junction held 6 bases outside the gene matches. CDR3 bases: TGTGCCAGCAGCTTAGACACAGGGACAGGGGGCGACGAGCAGTACTTC. Its protein is CASSLDTGTGGDEQYF.

The genes are TRBV9 and TRBJ2-7; 7 bases fit TRBD1. There are 13 residues in the CDR3. Germline-derived CDR1 and CDR2 are SGDLS and YYNGEE. V was clipped by 2 bases and J by 5 bases; unmatched bases: 4. CDR3 in DNA: TGTGCCAGCAGCGTGCAGACAGGGAACGAGCAGTACTTC. Translating it yields CASSVQTGNEQYF. Based on the CDR3 plus reference TRBV9 and TRBJ2-7, the full variable domain is DSGVTQTPKHLITATGQRVTLRCSPRSGDLSVYWYQQSLDQGLQFLIQYYNGEERAKGNILERFSAQQFPDLHSELNLSSLELGDSALYFCASSVQTGNEQYFGPGTRLTVT.

The V call is TRBV30, the J call TRBJ2-3; D not resolved. The CDR3 contains 14 residues. The V gene lost 0 bases and the J gene lost 3 bases, with 10 bases spanning the gap. The germline gives CDR1 GTSNPN, CDR2 SVGIG (reference sequence). The chain's CDR3 is CAWSVTLTTDTQYF. The CDR3 DNA sequence: TGTGCCTGGAGTGTAACTTTGACAACAGATACGCAGTATTTT.

V usage is TRBV6-1 and J usage is TRBJ1-2; D uncertain. In germline, CDR1 is MNHNS, CDR2 SASEGT. There are 13 residues in the CDR3. V shed 2 bases and J shed 0 bases, with 4 bases lying between them. Here the CDR3 DNA reads TGTGCCAGCAGTGAAATAACTAACTATGGCTACACCTTC. Its protein product is CASSEITNYGYTF.

Of note for this clone: Sequence at one end of the junction differs from germline and may be a read error. The chain recombines TRBV7-8 with TRBJ1-6; the D gene is possibly TRBD1 (6 bases). The CDR3 spans 16 residues. Germline V gives CDR1 SGHVS, CDR2 FQNEAQ. CDR3 in DNA: TGTGCCAGCAGCTTAGCGAAAGGGGGATTATCTTCACCCCTCAACTTT. Translated, it gives CASSLAKGGLSSPLNF.

The CDR3 here is CAWSSSGSFTPYEQYF. The CDR3 nucleotides are TGTGCCTGGAGTTCTAGCGGGAGTTTCACACCCTACGAGCAGTACTTC. The chain links TRBV30 to TRBJ2-7; 10 bases align to TRBD2. V trimming: 2 bases; J trimming: 2 bases; junction bases outside the gene matches: 9. CDR1 is GTSNPN, CDR2 SVGIG, per germline (reference sequence). The CDR3 totals 16 residues. Using reference TRBV30 and TRBJ2-7 for the parts outside the CDR3, the full variable domain is SQTIHQWPATLVQPVGSPLSLECTVEGTSNPNLYWYRQAAGRGLQLLFYSVGIGQISSEVPQNLSASRPQDRQFILSSKKLLLSDSGFYLCAWSSSGSFTPYEQYFGPGTRLTVT.

This clone came up once. This rearrangement joins TRBV7-9 to TRBJ1-1; D is ambiguous. Trimming cost V 3 bases and J 4 bases, with 6 bases left between them. Per germline, CDR1 SEHNR and CDR2 FQNEAQ (reference sequence). This CDR3 has 12 amino acids. The CDR3 is CASSLRATEAFF. CDR3 bases: TGTGCCAGCAGCTTGAGGGCCACTGAAGCTTTCTTT.

The chain couples TRBV5-6 to TRBJ2-7; 8 nucleotides line up with TRBD1. This CDR3 contains 12 residues. CDR1 SGHDT and CDR2 YYEEEE come from the germline V gene. Trimming at V came to 4 bases and at J to 6 bases, leaving 3 bases not matched to a gene. In nucleotides, the CDR3 is TGTGCCAGCAGCCGGACAGGGAGCGAGCAGTACTTC. This codes for CASSRTGSEQYF.

The V gene is TRBV10-2, the J gene TRBJ1-5; perhaps TRBD1 as D (6 bases). Per germline, CDR1 WSHSY and CDR2 SAAADI. Trimming left V 6 bases short and J 6 bases short, with 12 bases between. CDR3 length: 13 residues. As DNA, the CDR3 is TGCGCCAGCAGGGAACAGGGATTTCAGCCCCAGCATTTT. This gives the protein CASREQGFQPQHF.

The chain joins TRBV7-8 to TRBJ1-2, with no clear D. Germline V CDR1 and CDR2: SGHVS, FQNEAQ. The V end was cut by 2 bases, the J end by 8 bases, with 15 bases between. The CDR3 loop spans 14 amino acids. CDR3 DNA sequence: TGTGCCAGCAGCTTATATGGCGGCCCTGGGGGCTACACCTTC. It encodes CASSLYGGPGGYTF.

This sequence joins TRBV16 and TRBJ1-1; 10 nucleotides match TRBD1. Germline assignment: CDR1 KGHSY and CDR2 FQNENV. The CDR3 consists of 14 residues. V shed 4 bases, J shed 5 bases, and the junction held 4 bases outside the gene matches. In DNA, the CDR3 is TGTGCCAGCAGCCTAGGACAGGGGGGGACTGAAGCTTTCTTT. It translates to CASSLGQGGTEAFF.

V gene TRBV5-6 combines with J gene TRBJ1-2; 8 bases agree with TRBD1. Germline assignment: CDR1 SGHDT and CDR2 YYEEEE. The CDR3 consists of 15 residues. With 2 bases clipped from V and 0 bases from J, the junction kept 3 bases outside the gene matches. CDR3 in amino acids: CASSFGGQANYGYTF. For the CDR3, the DNA is TGTGCCAGCAGCTTCGGGGGACAGGCTAACTATGGCTACACCTTC.

The chain employs TRBV30 and TRBJ1-1; D not resolved. Germline CDR1 and CDR2: GTSNPN and SVGIG (reference sequence). V was cut by 3 bases and J by 0 bases, with 8 bases left in between. CDR3 length equals 13 residues. The CDR3 nucleotides read TGTGCCTGGAGGACCGGGGTGAACACTGAAGCTTTCTTT. This encodes CAWRTGVNTEAFF.

This clone was counted a single time. CDR3 in amino acids: CASSSTSEVYF. The DNA of the CDR3 is TGTGCCAGCAGCTCAACTAGCGAGGTCTACTTC. V usage is TRBV25-1 and J usage is TRBJ2-7, with TRBD2 matching over 7 bases. Trimming took 6 bases from V and 13 from J; bases not matched to a gene: 9. In germline, CDR1 is MGHDK, CDR2 SYGVNS. CDR3 size: 11 residues.

This chain joins TRBV25-1 and TRBJ2-7, with 10 positions matching TRBD1. Trimming at V came to 1 base and at J to 2 bases, leaving 5 bases not matched to a gene. Germline V gene sequence: CDR1 MGHDK, CDR2 SYGVNS. This CDR3 has 16 amino acids. The CDR3 DNA reads as TGTGCCAGCAGTGAATTGGGGACAGGGGTCCCCTACGAGCAGTACTTC. This sequence encodes CASSELGTGVPYEQYF.

This clone was observed a handful of times. The V gene is TRBV10-3, the J gene TRBJ2-2; 11 nucleotides line up with TRBD2. Trimming cost V 7 bases and J 0 bases; bases outside gene matches: 4. The CDR3 spans 16 residues. Per the germline V gene, CDR1 is ENHRY and CDR2 is SYGVKD. The CDR3 DNA follows: TGTGCCATCATGCCTAGCGGGAGGACGAACACCGGGGAGCTGTTTTTT. Its translation is CAIMPSGRTNTGELFF.